The clone carrying this T cell receptor (beta chain) appeared a few times. This may be a read error: a much more frequent sequence differs by one nucleotide. This CDR3 comprises 13 residues. Germline V CDR1 and CDR2: SGHTA, FQGTGA. Deletions cut 9 bases from V and 3 bases from J, with 14 bases between. This record belongs to a study of metastatic and nonmetastatic thyroid tumors. Across the whole study: Both malignant and benign thyroid patients supplied peripheral blood and tumor or nodule tissue samples, across which the repertoires of these patients were then compared.

There were no patients who had received any treatment before thyroid surgery. MiXCR reprocessed the PCR reads for TCRdb. The sample contains approximately 90,000 clones, 8% to 9.5% of which appear only once. The sequence was obtained from a female donor with papillary thyroid cancer or a benign thyroid nodule (not recorded which). Some clones in this sample may be carry-over from other donors' samples. The genes are TRBV7-3 and TRBJ1-1; D not certain. Sequencing was carried out using blood. The CDR3: CARSRSRDTEAFF. The CDR3 DNA sequence: TGTGCCAGATCCCGGTCCCGGGACACTGAAGCTTTCTTT.